One and the same sample provided the 9 T cell receptor beta chains below, sequenced in a study of blood T cell repertoires in COVID-19. Profiling relied on immunoSEQ multiplex PCR, and the TCRdb table lists in-frame clones only, not all of them. This sample has some 200,000 clones; 88% occur once, and the top ten carry just over 2.5%. Sequenced input: PBMCs or T cells enriched from blood (not recorded which). The receptor set was obtained from a woman aged 25 to 45 who had recovered from COVID-19.

The chain links TRBV6-2 or TRBV6-3 to TRBJ1-1; possible D gene TRBD1, 6 bases. The length of the CDR3 is 18 residues. CDR1 and CDR2 (germline): MNHEY, SVGEGT. V lost 3 bases to trimming and J lost 3 bases, with 23 bases between them. The DNA of the CDR3 is TGTGCCAGCAGTTATAACGACAGGACGTGGGTTATGTACACTGAAGCTTTCTTT. Protein: CASSYNDRTWVMYTEAFF.

The chain employs TRBV18 and TRBJ1-2, with 8 bases matching TRBD1. The CDR3 is 17 amino acids. Germline-derived CDR1 and CDR2 are KGHSH and LQKENI. With V trimmed by 6 bases and J by 4 bases, 16 bases remained unmatched. The DNA for the CDR3 is TGTGCCAGCTCCCAAGTCGGACAGGGTCAGGGGCCCTATGGCTACACCTTC. Encoded protein: CASSQVGQGQGPYGYTF.

V and J are TRBV27 and TRBJ2-7, with D perhaps TRBD2 (5 bases). V lost 1 base and J 0 bases, leaving 7 bases between the germline ends. This CDR3 has 14 residues. Germline values: CDR1 MNHEY, CDR2 SMNVEV (reference sequence). The CDR3 DNA reads as TGTGCCAGCAGTTTATGGAGGAGCTCCTACGAGCAGTACTTC. Translated, it gives CASSLWRSSYEQYF.

This clone was seen ten or more times. V and J are TRBV29-1 and TRBJ1-5; D call uncertain. Deletions cut 5 bases from V and 3 bases from J, with 11 bases between. CDR1 and CDR2 (germline): SQVTM, ANQGSEA. The CDR3 loop spans 13 amino acids. The CDR3 here is CSVSLLPNQPQHF. The CDR3 DNA follows: TGCAGCGTTAGTCTACTCCCCAATCAGCCCCAGCATTTT. The whole variable domain, remainder taken from reference TRBV29-1 and TRBJ1-5, is SAVISQKPSRDICQRGTSLTIQCQVDSQVTMMFWYRQQPGQSLTLIATANQGSEATYESGFVIDKFPISRPNLTFSTLTVSNMSPEDSSIYLCSVSLLPNQPQHFGDGTRLSIL.

This chain links TRBV6-2 or TRBV6-3 with TRBJ2-2; 12 bases fit TRBD2. The CDR3 runs 17 residues. Germline assignment: CDR1 MNHEY and CDR2 SVGEGT. J gave up 5 bases and V 5 bases, and 9 bases lay outside the gene matches. The CDR3 nucleotides are TGTGCCAGCAGTCTCCCCCTAGCGGGGGGGCCAACCGGGGAGCTGTTTTTT. It specifies CASSLPLAGGPTGELFF.

This clone was seen only once. The chain employs TRBV7-9 and TRBJ2-7, with 7 bases lining up with TRBD2. Germline trimming cut 5 bases from V and 1 base from J; bases unmatched to any gene: 17. Germline V gene sequence: CDR1 SEHNR, CDR2 FQNEAQ (reference sequence). The CDR3 sequence is 18 residues long. CDR3 protein: CASSPASGGTIISYEQYF. For the CDR3, the DNA is TGTGCCAGCAGCCCCGCTTCTGGGGGGACTATTATTTCCTACGAGCAGTACTTC.

The chain combines TRBV3-1 (or the pseudogene TRBV3-2) with TRBJ1-1, with 9 bases that match TRBD1. Germline V gene data show CDR1 as LGHDT and CDR2 as YNNKEL (reference sequence). The trim removed 1 base at V and 5 bases at J, leaving 5 bases unmatched. This CDR3 contains 15 residues. The CDR3 is CASSQVGGQGTEAFF. CDR3 DNA: TGTGCCAGCAGCCAAGTTGGGGGACAGGGAACTGAAGCTTTCTTT.

This rearrangement joins TRBV10-3 to TRBJ2-3, with TRBD2 matching over 16 bases. The germline CDR1 and CDR2 sequences are ENHRY and SYGVKD. The J segment lost 1 base and the V segment lost 5 bases, leaving 3 bases of the junction unmatched. This CDR3 has 17 amino acids. CDR3 loop: CAISSGTSGGGTDTQYF. Here the CDR3 DNA reads TGTGCCATCAGTTCCGGGACTAGCGGGGGGGGCACAGATACGCAGTATTTT.

This clone is a singleton in its sample. J is TRBJ2-7 and V is TRBV9; 7 bases fit TRBD1. CDR3 size: 13 residues. The germline V gene has CDR1 SGDLS and CDR2 YYNGEE. Trimming removed 1 base from V and 4 bases from J; junction bases left unmatched: 2. The CDR3 DNA sequence: TGTGCCAGCAGCGTACGGACAGGATACGAGCAGTACTTC. This encodes CASSVRTGYEQYF.